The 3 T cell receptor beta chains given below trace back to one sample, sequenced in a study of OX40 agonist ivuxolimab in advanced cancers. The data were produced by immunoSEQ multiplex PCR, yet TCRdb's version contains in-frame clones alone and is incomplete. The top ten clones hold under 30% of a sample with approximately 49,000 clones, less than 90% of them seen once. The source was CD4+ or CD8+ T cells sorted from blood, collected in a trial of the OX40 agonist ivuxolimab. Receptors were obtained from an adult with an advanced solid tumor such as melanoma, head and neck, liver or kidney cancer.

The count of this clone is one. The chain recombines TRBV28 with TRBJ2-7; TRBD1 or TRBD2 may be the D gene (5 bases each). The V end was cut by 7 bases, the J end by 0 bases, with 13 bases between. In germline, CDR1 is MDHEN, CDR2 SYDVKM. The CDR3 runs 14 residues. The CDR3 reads CASTVEGTSYEQYF. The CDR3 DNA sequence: TGTGCCAGCACCGTAGAGGGGACCTCCTACGAGCAGTACTTC. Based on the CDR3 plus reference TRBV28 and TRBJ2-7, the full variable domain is DVKVTQSSRYLVKRTGEKVFLECVQDMDHENMFWYRQDPGLGLRLIYFSYDVKMKEKGDIPEGYSVSREKKERFSLILESASTNQTSMYLCASTVEGTSYEQYFGPGTRLTVT.

The CDR3 reads CAHSRYTTQETQYF. The CDR3, as DNA: TGTGCCCACAGCCGGTACACTACGCAGGAGACCCAGTACTTC. V is TRBV28 and J is TRBJ2-5; D is uncertain. Per germline, CDR1 MDHEN and CDR2 SYDVKM. Trimming took off 11 bases at V and 5 bases at J, with 21 bases between the two ends. This CDR3 has 14 amino acids.

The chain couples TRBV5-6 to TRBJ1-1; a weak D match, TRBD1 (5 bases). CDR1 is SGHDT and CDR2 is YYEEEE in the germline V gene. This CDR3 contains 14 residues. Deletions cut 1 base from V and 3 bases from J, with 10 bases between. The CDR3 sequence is CASSLIGADTEAFF. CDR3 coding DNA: TGTGCCAGCAGCTTGATAGGGGCTGACACTGAAGCTTTCTTT. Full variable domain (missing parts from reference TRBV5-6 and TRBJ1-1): DAGVTQSPTHLIKTRGQQVTLRCSPKSGHDTVSWYQQALGQGPQFIFQYYEEEERQRGNFPDRFSGHQFPNYSSELNVNALLLGDSALYLCASSLIGADTEAFFGQGTRLTVV.